This note documents a single T cell receptor (beta chain) sequence. The antigen it binds to is not known. Qualities for individual bases were not recorded, and no much larger clone is one base off. The CDR3 sequence holds 14 residues, the cysteine and phenylalanine included. The entry retains the CDR3 DNA only, 42 bases that are in frame from base 1. V and J lose 6 bases and 2 bases, and a span of 12 bases separates them. As encoded in the germline V gene, CDR1 is MNHEY while CDR2 is SVGAGI. The data stem from a study of beta chain features in type 1 diabetes (dated by TCRdb to between 2017 and 2018). With regard to the full study: Mean age, gender distribution, total cell number and subset yield did not differ between patients and healthy donors. Across all samples, 90 million to 130 million sorted cells were examined, and cell number per subset correlated strongly with RNA yield. The study compared the TCRB repertoires of sorted circulating CD4+ T cell subsets in recently diagnosed type 1 diabetes patients with those in matched healthy donors. Regulatory and stem cell-like memory subsets were obtained from only 8 patients and roughly 8 healthy donors, while naive and central memory subsets were obtained from all 30 or so donors. General findings and caveats noted by the study authors: HLA sub-analyses involved small numbers of individuals, so any influence of HLA type on TCRB rearrangement remained unresolved. Because cDNA rather than genomic DNA was sequenced, highly expressing activated cells could have been over-represented, although no difference in activation and CD3 levels was found between groups. PCR may preferentially amplify shorter templates, but because patient and control samples were amplified and corrected together, any resulting skew would affect both groups equally. At VDJ recombination sites, type 1 diabetes patients had fewer insertions and more deleted nucleotides, which implies abnormalities in thymic rearrangement. Naive, central memory and regulatory TCRB repertoires appeared to be more similar among patients than among healthy donors. A moderate but significant shortening of TCRB CDR3 length was observed in type 1 diabetes patients in all four CD4+ subsets.

Each donor gave one peripheral blood draw, approximately 100 mL on average, collected into heparinised tubes. A BD FACSAria II was used to sort naive, central memory, regulatory and stem cell-like memory CD4+ T cells with a panel that included CD45RO, CCR7, CD25, CD127, CD95 and CD27. A purity above 95% was achieved for all sorted populations. Right away, PBMCs were isolated by Lymphoprep density gradient centrifugation and were stained directly, with no culture step. To minimize batch effects, samples were stained and sorted in pairs, one healthy donor with one patient per experiment. The entire isolated RNA was reverse transcribed using the High Capacity cDNA Reverse Transcription Kit, and thus expressed TCRB transcripts were sequenced. Deep immunoSEQ sequencing was applied to naive, central memory and regulatory T cell samples, giving an average of about 3.57 million total reads per sample. Sorted cells were lysed in RLT buffer and RNA was extracted with DNase-treated RNeasy Micro or Mini kits, depending on cell number. To prevent cross-contamination, every cell subset was processed on its own, while patient and healthy donor samples were processed together. The immunoSEQ multiplex PCR was used to amplify TCRB sequences from cDNA, generating 87-bp fragments that spanned the CDR3 region. Sequencing of the amplicons was done on the Illumina HiSeq platform. Per the authors' processing: PCR bias was corrected computationally using synthetic template baselines, and reads within Hamming distance 2 were collapsed, with unmergeable singletons discarded. By aligning reads against IMGT, V, D and J genes, CDR3 length, and insertions or deletions at six rearrangement sites were assigned. Within each subset, clonotype counts were normalized to the number of sorted cells before true diversity and Gini coefficients were calculated with the tcR R package. Repertoire sharing was quantified using the overlap coefficient calculated on TCRB nucleotide sequences. As a proxy for the pre-selection repertoire, out-of-frame TCRB sequences from naive cells were analyzed. Imported from immuneACCESS, the table was reduced by TCRdb to in-frame sequences with V and J called. These copies leave out some clones; in studies compared against another copy, an unresolved V gene accounts for under half, and the cause of the remainder is not known. The V and J calls and clone size are taken from that table; D and trimming were inferred from the DNA. This sample holds around 710,000 clones; roughly an eighth were observed only once. About 0.11% of the sample is taken by the ten largest.

The receptor's source is a man aged 25 to 45 with type 1 diabetes. Recombination joined TRBV6-5 with TRBJ2-3; the D segment cannot be called with confidence. The specimen sequenced was naive CD4+ T cells from blood. The cell subset or site label here, explained by the study, means: true naive CD4+ T cells. The CDR3 sequence is CASSYTPYTDTQYF. The DNA sequence is given as TGTGCCAGCAGCTACACACCTTACACAGATACGCAGTATTTT.